This TCR beta chain is from a study of blood T cell repertoires in COVID-19. Across the study: PBMCs, B-cell-depleted T cells, or T cells provided the cDNA or gDNA that made up the material.

This table comes from immunoSEQ multiplex PCR, and its TCRdb copy is limited to in-frame clones, with some not included. The table has more than 100,000 clones, roughly 86% seen once; the top ten hold approximately 4%. The germline V gene encodes CDR1 KGHSH and CDR2 LQKENI. The CDR3 runs to 15 residues. Germline trimming cut 2 bases from V and 4 bases from J; bases unmatched to any gene: 2. This TCR was sampled from a woman in her sixties with acute or convalescent COVID-19. Sequences were obtained from peripheral blood. The chain carries TRBV18 and TRBJ2-1; 10 positions match TRBD2. The CDR3: CASSPIAGGYNEQFF. DNA of the CDR3: TGTGCCAGCTCACCAATAGCGGGAGGATACAATGAGCAGTTCTTC.